These 18 T cell receptor beta chains share one sample of origin, sequenced in a study of T cell responses to AZD1222 COVID-19 vaccine. The repertoire was sequenced with immunoSEQ multiplex PCR; TCRdb's copy has only in-frame clones and lacks some. Altogether 150,000 to 200,000 clones are present, approximately 94% being singletons, with the ten largest covering under 6%. The source material was peripheral blood, sampled 28 days after the second AZD1222 dose. These TCRs come from an adult who received the AZD1222 COVID-19 vaccine.

This chain uses TRBV29-1 with TRBJ2-7; D is uncertain. The germline V gene encodes CDR1 SQVTM and CDR2 ANQGSEA. The V and J ends lost 5 bases and 0 bases respectively, with 17 bases between them. The CDR3 runs to 15 residues. CDR3 in DNA: TGCAGCGTTCTTCCAACGACGGCCAGCTCCTACGAGCAGTACTTC. Protein: CSVLPTTASSYEQYF.

This chain connects TRBV11-3 to TRBJ2-7; 11 nucleotides align to TRBD2. CDR1 SGHNT and CDR2 YENEEA come from the germline V gene. J gave up 7 bases and V 6 bases, and 11 bases lay outside the gene matches. The CDR3 is 15 residues long. The DNA for the CDR3 is TGTGCCAGCAGGGGTGTAAGGCTAGCGGGAGGAGAGCAGTACTTC. Translated, it gives CASRGVRLAGGEQYF. Supplemented by reference TRBV11-3 and TRBJ2-7, the full variable domain reads EAGVVQSPRYKIIEKKQPVAFWCNPISGHNTLYWYLQNLGQGPELLIRYENEEAVDDSQLPKDRFSAERLKGVDSTLKIQPAELGDSAVYLCASRGVRLAGGEQYFGPGTRLTVT.

The chain links TRBV28 to TRBJ2-1, with 8 bases lining up with TRBD1. The CDR3 has 16 amino acids. Per germline, CDR1 MDHEN and CDR2 SYDVKM. J was trimmed by 2 bases and V by 4 bases; bases with no gene match: 7. Here the CDR3 reads CASSSFTGGTYNEQFF. DNA for the CDR3: TGTGCCAGCAGTTCATTTACAGGGGGGACCTACAATGAGCAGTTCTTC.

The gene calls are TRBV4-1 and TRBJ2-7; TRBD2 aligns across 10 bases. Per the germline V gene, CDR1 is MGHRA and CDR2 is YSYEKL. This CDR3 is 15 amino acids long. The V gene end was trimmed by 3 bases and the J gene end by 3 bases; junction bases not matched to a gene: 5. In nucleotides, the CDR3 is TGCGCCAGCAGCCATCCAGGACTAGCGGTCTACGAGCAGTACTTC. Translation gives CASSHPGLAVYEQYF.

This sequence joins TRBV6-5 and TRBJ1-1, with a tentative D call TRBD1 (5 bases). The germline gives CDR1 MNHEY, CDR2 SVGAGI. The CDR3 sequence is 13 residues long. V was cut by 11 bases and J by 4 bases, with 17 bases left in between. The CDR3 coding sequence is TGTGCCCTCCAAGTGGGGCCTGTCACTGAAGCTTTCTTT. Residues: CALQVGPVTEAFF.

This sequence joins TRBV6-5 and TRBJ1-5; D remains ambiguous. Germline V gives CDR1 MNHEY, CDR2 SVGAGI. The CDR3 spans 13 residues. Trimming left V 7 bases short and J 2 bases short, with 9 bases between. For the CDR3, the DNA is TGTGCCAGCACCCCCGGGGGCAATCAGCCCCAGCATTTT. It codes for CASTPGGNQPQHF.

The chain has TRBV28 and TRBJ1-2; the D gene is possibly TRBD1 (6 bases). V was pared by 6 bases and J by 4 bases, with 15 bases between. This CDR3 is built from 14 residues. The V gene's germline CDR1 is MDHEN and CDR2 SYDVKM. CDR3 amino acids: CASRSTGRSYGYTF. Written as DNA, the CDR3 is TGTGCCAGCAGATCTACAGGGAGGAGCTATGGCTACACCTTC.

This clone was seen only once. This chain uses TRBV27 with TRBJ1-4; D remains unclear. The CDR3 sequence is 13 residues long. The V and J ends lost 1 base and 5 bases respectively, with 5 bases between them. Germline-derived CDR1 and CDR2 are MNHEY and SMNVEV (reference sequence). The DNA for the CDR3 is TGTGCCAGCAGTTTATTTACCAATGAAAAACTGTTTTTT. The encoded protein is CASSLFTNEKLFF.

V gene TRBV2 combines with J gene TRBJ1-3, with D perhaps matching TRBD1 (5 bases). The germline V and J ends were trimmed by 5 bases and 0 bases, with 17 bases remaining between them. CDR3 length: 17 amino acids. Germline CDR1 reads SNHLY; CDR2 reads FYNNEI. The chain's CDR3 is CASSWWPGTSSGNTIYF. The CDR3 bases are TGTGCCAGCAGTTGGTGGCCAGGGACCTCCTCTGGAAACACCATATATTTT.

CDR3 in amino acids: CATSDRDRGYGYTF. The CDR3 nucleotides are TGTGCCACCAGTGACCGGGACAGGGGGTATGGCTACACCTTC. The chain has TRBV24-1 and TRBJ1-2, with 11 positions matching TRBD1. The CDR3 is 14 amino acids. The ends lost 4 bases at V and 5 bases at J; junction bases unmatched: 2. In germline, CDR1 is KGHDR, CDR2 SFDVKD.

The V and J genes are TRBV18 and TRBJ1-5; TRBD1 aligns across 7 bases. With 6 bases clipped from V and 2 bases from J, the junction kept 4 bases outside the gene matches. The CDR3 is 14 amino acids. CDR1 and CDR2 from the germline V gene are KGHSH and LQKENI. The CDR3 spells CASSRTGGNQPQHF. In DNA form, the CDR3 reads TGTGCCAGCTCCCGAACAGGGGGCAATCAGCCCCAGCATTTT.

The rearrangement links TRBV19 to TRBJ1-2; no clear D gene. CDR1 and CDR2 from the germline V gene are LNHDA and SQIVND (reference sequence). V lost 5 bases and J lost 0, with 4 bases in between. This CDR3 contains 12 residues. The CDR3 loop reads CASSGANYGYTF. DNA for the CDR3: TGTGCCAGTAGTGGGGCTAACTATGGCTACACCTTC.

The genes are TRBV10-2 and TRBJ1-2; 7 nucleotides agree with TRBD1. Germline CDR1 WSHSY, CDR2 SAAADI. J was trimmed by 6 bases and V by 1 base; bases with no gene match: 8. The CDR3 is 15 amino acids. The CDR3 region is CASSELAQGGDGYTF. The CDR3 nucleotides read TGCGCCAGCAGTGAGTTGGCCCAAGGGGGCGATGGCTACACCTTC.

The V and J genes are TRBV2 and TRBJ1-2; TRBD1 agrees at 8 bases. CDR1 is SNHLY and CDR2 is FYNNEI in the germline V gene. Unmatched junction bases numbered 4, after V lost 6 bases and J lost 7 bases. The length of the CDR3 is 12 residues. CDR3 region: CASRDRAGGYTF. The CDR3 bases are TGTGCCAGCAGGGACAGGGCCGGTGGCTACACCTTC.

The rearrangement uses TRBV30 and TRBJ2-5, with 12 bases identical to TRBD2. The V and J ends lost 3 bases and 5 bases, in that order; junction bases with no gene match: 4. Germline V gene data show CDR1 as GTSNPN and CDR2 as SVGIG (reference sequence). The length of the CDR3 is 14 residues. The DNA of the CDR3 is TGTGCCTGGAGGGCTAGCGGGAGGGGGGAGACCCAGTACTTC. It is translated as CAWRASGRGETQYF.

The chain is built from TRBV10-3 and TRBJ2-5, with 7 bases that match TRBD2. CDR3 length equals 13 residues. V dropped 7 bases and J dropped 5; count of bases not matched to a gene: 7. Per the germline V gene, CDR1 is ENHRY and CDR2 is SYGVKD. Here the CDR3 reads CAIMRGGEETQYF. The CDR3 DNA is TGTGCCATCATGAGGGGAGGGGAGGAGACCCAGTACTTC.

The gene calls are TRBV12-3 or TRBV12-4 and TRBJ1-3; D unclear. CDR3 length equals 11 residues. Trimming removed 5 bases at V and 2 bases at J, with 1 base between. The CDR3: CASSPGNTIYF. In DNA, the CDR3 is TGTGCCAGCAGTCCTGGAAACACCATATATTTT.

This chain links TRBV28 with TRBJ1-6; no clear D gene. This CDR3 region has 16 residues. The V gene's germline CDR1 is MDHEN and CDR2 SYDVKM. V was cut by 8 bases and J by 7 bases, with 21 bases left in between. CDR3 residues: CASHQGQTLLNSPLHF. CDR3 nucleotide sequence: TGTGCCAGCCATCAAGGGCAGACCCTTCTAAATTCACCCCTCCACTTT.